Presented here are 25 T cell receptor beta chains from one specimen sequenced in a study of beta chain features in type 1 diabetes. Study-wide results and caveats: Shortening of TCRB CDR3s, moderate but significant, appeared in all four CD4+ subsets of Type 1 diabetes patients.

Their specific antigens are unknown. As every portion of the isolated RNA was reverse transcribed, the sequencing read expressed TCRB transcripts. Clones were read by immunoSEQ multiplex PCR, and TCRdb kept only the in-frame ones, dropping some. The sample has approximately 360,000 clones, roughly 12% seen once. Material for sequencing was naive CD4+ T cells from blood. These receptors were collected from a woman between 18 and 30 years old with type 1 diabetes.

This clone was found a few times. The rearrangement joins TRBV7-3 to TRBJ2-6; D is uncertain. This CDR3 region has 15 residues. Germline-derived CDR1 and CDR2 are SGHTA and FQGTGA. V dropped 6 bases and J dropped 0 bases, with 9 bases sitting between them. For the CDR3, the DNA is TGTGCCAGCAGTCTTTCGCGCTCTGGGGCCAACGTCCTGACTTTC. Translated, it gives CASSLSRSGANVLTF.

The J gene is TRBJ2-1, the V gene TRBV7-9; TRBD1 aligns across 9 bases. There are 15 residues in the CDR3. After removal of 8 bases from V and 2 bases from J, the junction contained 7 bases not matched to a gene. Germline loops: CDR1 SEHNR, CDR2 FQNEAQ (reference sequence). For the CDR3, the DNA is TGTGCCAGCGGGTTTCGACAGGGGGCCTACAATGAGCAGTTCTTC. This encodes CASGFRQGAYNEQFF. Full variable domain (outside the CDR3, taken from reference TRBV7-9 and TRBJ2-1): DTGVSQNPRHKITKRGQNVTFRCDPISEHNRLYWYRQTLGQGPEFLTYFQNEAQLEKSRLLSDRFSAERPKGSFSTLEIQRTEQGDSAMYLCASGFRQGAYNEQFFGPGTRLTVL.

This clone was counted only a few times. CDR3 sequence reads: CASLSNTGAEQYF. CDR3 nucleotides: TGTGCCAGCCTCTCTAATACAGGAGCCGAGCAGTACTTC. The rearrangement uses TRBV5-4 and TRBJ2-7; possible D gene TRBD1, 5 bases. Germline V gene sequence: CDR1 SGHNT, CDR2 YYREEE (reference sequence). V gave up 7 bases and J gave up 6 bases, with 17 bases separating them. This CDR3 is 13 amino acids long.

This clone showed up just a few times. The CDR3 sequence is CASSQGQGTTDTQYF. The CDR3, as DNA: TGTGCCAGCAGCCAAGGACAGGGAACGACAGATACGCAGTATTTT. The chain is built from TRBV7-9 and TRBJ2-3; 8 bases match TRBD1. Germline CDR1 and CDR2: SEHNR and FQNEAQ (reference sequence). The V gene end was trimmed by 5 bases and the J gene end by 3 bases; junction bases not matched to a gene: 7. This CDR3 is built from 15 residues.

V is TRBV9 and J is TRBJ2-1; D remains unclear. Germline lookup yields CDR1 SGDLS and CDR2 YYNGEE. CDR3 length equals 17 residues. V lost 2 bases, J lost 0 bases, and 15 bases lay in between. CDR3 DNA: TGTGCCAGCAGCGTCTCGGAGAGAGTAAGCTCCTACAATGAGCAGTTCTTC. Protein sequence: CASSVSERVSSYNEQFF.

This clone was seen a few times. The genes are TRBV14 and TRBJ2-7; no firm D call. The V end lost 3 bases, the J end lost 3 bases, and 9 bases lay between the germline ends. The CDR3 covers 13 residues. Looked up from germline, CDR1 is SGHDN and CDR2 is FVKESK. The CDR3 DNA sequence: TGTGCCAGCAGCCAGATTGCAGTCTACGAGCAGTACTTC. Translation gives CASSQIAVYEQYF.

This clone appeared a few times. The V and J genes are TRBV11-2 and TRBJ1-2; perhaps TRBD1 as D (6 bases). CDR3 size: 16 residues. Germline CDR1 reads SGHAT; CDR2 reads FQNNGV. The ends were cut back, 3 bases at V and 4 bases at J, with 18 bases in the middle. DNA of the CDR3: TGTGCCAGCAGCTTCGGTCCAGGGGTTGTCAGCTATGGCTACACCTTC. Amino acids: CASSFGPGVVSYGYTF.

The sample holds a few counts of this clone. The chain couples TRBV7-2 to TRBJ2-7, with D perhaps matching TRBD1 (5 bases). The CDR3 has 13 amino acids. CDR1 and CDR2 (germline): SGHTA, FQGNSA. Trimming cost V 5 bases and J 3 bases, with 11 bases left between them. CDR3 sequence (DNA): TGTGCCAGCAGCACCGCAGGGTTCTACGAGCAGTACTTC. Its translation: CASSTAGFYEQYF.

The table lists this clone with a few counts. The chain couples TRBV5-1 to TRBJ2-5, with D perhaps matching TRBD2 (5 bases). The germline V gene encodes CDR1 SGHRS and CDR2 YFSETQ. The length of the CDR3 is 14 residues. The ends were cut back, 0 bases at V and 2 bases at J, with 8 bases in the middle. Here the CDR3 reads CASSLDGLQETQYF. CDR3 in DNA: TGCGCCAGCAGCTTGGATGGACTTCAAGAGACCCAGTACTTC.

J is TRBJ2-3 and V is TRBV11-2, with a weak D call TRBD2 (6 bases). V dropped 1 base and J dropped 1 base, with 9 bases sitting between them. CDR3 size: 15 residues. Germline CDR1 is SGHAT and CDR2 is FQNNGV. CDR3 DNA: TGTGCCAGCAGCTTAGCGGGAGTCGGCACAGATACGCAGTATTTT. Translated: CASSLAGVGTDTQYF.

The genes are TRBV14 and TRBJ1-2; no definite D call. Trimming removed 0 bases at V and 8 bases at J, with 13 bases between. The CDR3 contains 14 residues. Germline V gene sequence: CDR1 SGHDN, CDR2 FVKESK. The CDR3 nucleotides read TGTGCCAGCAGCCAAGAAATAGGACTCGTCGGCTACACCTTC. Translated: CASSQEIGLVGYTF.

This clone was detected only a few times. The chain joins TRBV13 to TRBJ1-4, with 10 bases identical to TRBD1. CDR3 length: 17 amino acids. The junction had 8 bases not matched to a gene; V was cut back by 4 bases and J by 3 bases. The V gene's germline CDR1 is PRHDT and CDR2 FYEKMQ (reference sequence). The CDR3 region is CASSWTGGYRANEKLFF. CDR3 nucleotides: TGTGCCAGCAGCTGGACAGGGGGATACCGGGCTAATGAAAAACTGTTTTTT. Variable domain in full (rest from reference TRBV13 and TRBJ1-4): AAGVIQSPRHLIKEKRETATLKCYPIPRHDTVYWYQQGPGQDPQFLISFYEKMQSDKGSIPDRFSAQQFSDYHSELNMSSLELGDSALYFCASSWTGGYRANEKLFFGSGTQLSVL.

DNA for the CDR3: TGTGCCAGCAGCCAAGGTATCCAGCCCCAGCATTTT. Protein product: CASSQGIQPQHF. The V call is TRBV14, the J call TRBJ1-5; D is uncertain. Trimming took off 1 base at V and 7 bases at J, with 5 bases between the two ends. CDR1 is SGHDN and CDR2 is FVKESK in the germline V gene. The CDR3 has 12 residues.

V gene TRBV15 combines with J gene TRBJ2-1; 12 nucleotides line up with TRBD2. The CDR3 is 16 amino acids. After removal of 1 base from V and 9 bases from J, the junction contained 7 bases not matched to a gene. Per germline, CDR1 LNHNV and CDR2 YYDKDF (reference sequence). The CDR3 DNA reads TGTGCCACCAGCAGAGGACTAGCGGGAGTCAGGGGTGAGCAGTTCTTC. It specifies CATSRGLAGVRGEQFF.

Only a few counts were recorded for this clone. This chain joins TRBV19 and TRBJ2-2, with D perhaps TRBD2 (5 bases). V gave up 3 bases and J gave up 13 bases, with 12 bases separating them. Germline assignment: CDR1 LNHDA and CDR2 SQIVND (reference sequence). The CDR3 sequence is 12 residues long. The DNA for the CDR3 is TGTGCCAGTAGTATCGTAGACTATCGGCTGTTTTTT. It yields the protein CASSIVDYRLFF.

This clone was seen a few times. The junction does not match germline at one end; this may be a read error. J is TRBJ2-7 and V is TRBV2, with D tentatively TRBD1 (5 bases). The CDR3 totals 11 residues. Per the germline V gene, CDR1 is SNHLY and CDR2 is FYNNEI. The CDR3 DNA is TGTGCCAGCAGTGAGGGGCGGCCCCTACACTTC. This gives the protein CASSEGRPLHF.

This chain connects TRBV5-1 to TRBJ2-5, with D tentatively TRBD1 (5 bases). The V end lost 4 bases, the J end lost 4 bases, and 11 bases lay between the germline ends. The germline V gene has CDR1 SGHRS and CDR2 YFSETQ. The CDR3 has 13 residues. CDR3 protein: CASSTRVRETQYF. The CDR3 DNA reads as TGCGCCAGCAGCACCAGGGTCCGAGAGACCCAGTACTTC.

This clone was seen a handful of times. The chain joins TRBV10-3 to TRBJ2-1; possibly TRBD2 for D (5 bases). There are 11 residues in the CDR3. Germline V lookup: CDR1 ENHRY, CDR2 SYGVKD. V was pared by 8 bases and J by 4 bases, with 6 bases between. CDR3 in amino acids: CAIGGYNEQFF. CDR3 nucleotide sequence: TGTGCCATCGGAGGTTACAATGAGCAGTTCTTC.

The chain combines TRBV30 with TRBJ1-1; D uncertain. Germline V CDR1 and CDR2: GTSNPN, SVGIG (reference sequence). V was pared by 4 bases and J by 1 base, with 10 bases between. The CDR3 extends over 13 amino acids. CDR3: CAWMSGRNTEAFF. The CDR3 DNA reads TGTGCCTGGATGTCCGGGAGGAACACTGAAGCTTTCTTT.

The table lists this clone with a few counts. This sequence joins TRBV18 and TRBJ2-7, with D hard to call. Germline V gene sequence: CDR1 KGHSH, CDR2 LQKENI. Trimming stripped 0 bases from V and 7 bases from J, with 19 bases between. This CDR3 comprises 16 residues. This CDR3 reads CASSPPSVPRNGEQYF. The CDR3, as DNA: TGTGCCAGCTCACCACCGTCGGTCCCCCGAAACGGGGAGCAGTACTTC.

V usage is TRBV19 and J usage is TRBJ2-7, with D possibly TRBD2 on 6 matching bases. The CDR3 runs 13 residues. CDR1 and CDR2 (germline): LNHDA, SQIVND (reference sequence). V shed 7 bases and J shed 2 bases, with 12 bases lying between them. CDR3 protein: CASNAGGTYEQYF. The DNA for the CDR3 is TGTGCCAGTAATGCGGGCGGGACCTACGAGCAGTACTTC. The whole variable domain, remainder taken from reference TRBV19 and TRBJ2-7, is DGGITQSPKYLFRKEGQNVTLSCEQNLNHDAMYWYRQDPGQGLRLIYYSQIVNDFQKGDIAEGYSVSREKKESFPLTVTSAQKNPTAFYLCASNAGGTYEQYFGPGTRLTVT.

The chain is built from TRBV6-1 and TRBJ2-3; TRBD2 aligns across 8 bases. Germline CDR1 reads MNHNS; CDR2 reads SASEGT. V lost 2 bases to trimming and J lost 0 bases; unmatched junction nucleotides: 7. The CDR3 covers 17 residues. The chain's CDR3 is CASSEIGAGASTDTQYF. DNA for the CDR3: TGTGCCAGCAGTGAAATTGGAGCGGGAGCTAGCACAGATACGCAGTATTTT.

The CDR3 DNA follows: TGTGCCAGCAGCCTACCCGGGAGCACCATATATTTT. Its protein product is CASSLPGSTIYF. The genes are TRBV5-4 and TRBJ1-3; D is unclear. Between the trimmed V and J ends, which lost 4 bases and 9 bases, there was a span of 11 bases. From germline, CDR1 is SGHNT and CDR2 YYREEE (reference sequence). The CDR3 covers 12 residues.

The table lists this clone with a few counts. This chain joins TRBV11-2 and TRBJ2-7; the D gene is possibly TRBD2 (7 bases). Deletions cut 5 bases from V and 4 bases from J, with 18 bases between. The CDR3 covers 15 residues. The germline V gene has CDR1 SGHAT and CDR2 FQNNGV. The CDR3 DNA follows: TGTGCCAGCAGCCCCCGTGGGGGGGCGCGGTACGAGCAGTACTTC. This sequence encodes CASSPRGGARYEQYF.

The J gene is TRBJ2-2, the V gene TRBV5-1; D is perhaps TRBD2 (5 bases). V was pared by 6 bases and J by 5 bases, with 14 bases between. From germline, CDR1 is SGHRS and CDR2 YFSETQ. The CDR3 runs to 14 residues. The CDR3 loop is CASTPGRGTGELFF. The DNA of the CDR3 is TGCGCCAGCACCCCAGGACGGGGAACCGGGGAGCTGTTTTTT.